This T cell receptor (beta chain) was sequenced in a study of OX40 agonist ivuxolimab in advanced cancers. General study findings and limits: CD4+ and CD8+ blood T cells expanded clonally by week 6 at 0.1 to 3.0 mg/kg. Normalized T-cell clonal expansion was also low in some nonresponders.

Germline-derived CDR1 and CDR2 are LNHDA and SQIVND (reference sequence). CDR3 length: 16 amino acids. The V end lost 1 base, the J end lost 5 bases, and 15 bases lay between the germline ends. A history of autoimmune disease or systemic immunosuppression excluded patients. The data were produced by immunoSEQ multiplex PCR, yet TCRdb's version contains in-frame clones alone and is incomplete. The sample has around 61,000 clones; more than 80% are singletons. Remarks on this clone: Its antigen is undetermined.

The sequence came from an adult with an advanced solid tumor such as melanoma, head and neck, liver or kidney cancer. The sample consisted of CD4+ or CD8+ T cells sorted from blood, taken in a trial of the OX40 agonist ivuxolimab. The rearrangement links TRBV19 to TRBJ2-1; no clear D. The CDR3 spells CASSIGPPLPHNEQFF. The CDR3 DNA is TGTGCCAGTAGTATAGGCCCCCCCCTACCCCACAATGAGCAGTTCTTC.